Listed below are T cell receptor beta chains from one sample, sequenced in a study of OX40 agonist ivuxolimab in advanced cancers. Produced via immunoSEQ multiplex PCR; TCRdb's table is partial and in-frame only. The data contain tens of thousands of clones, 75% to 85% of them singletons. Sequencing was performed on CD4+ or CD8+ T cells sorted from blood, taken in a trial of the OX40 agonist ivuxolimab. These receptors were obtained from an adult with an advanced solid tumor such as melanoma, head and neck, liver or kidney cancer. Each CDR3 is given with its conserved first and last residue. Each record gives: J gene, V gene, D gene, clone size, CDR3 protein, CDR3 DNA. The D gene is left open where the match is weak. Expanded clones get a size class; other rows say once, few or many, or leave the size out.

TRBJ2-5	TRBV11-2	-	-	CASSLGRGATKETQYF	TGTGCCAGCAGCTTAGGTAGGGGGGCCACCAAAGAGACCCAGTACTTC
TRBJ1-4	TRBV6-1	TRBD1	once	CASILGRGLHEKLFF	TGTGCCAGCATCCTGGGCAGGGGGCTACATGAAAAACTGTTTTTT
TRBJ2-2	TRBV5-1	TRBD1	-	CASSPYRGNTGELFF	TGCGCCAGCAGCCCCTACAGGGGAAACACCGGGGAGCTGTTTTTT
TRBJ1-2	TRBV19	-	-	CASTPEGGNYGYTF	TGTGCCAGTACCCCGGAAGGGGGAAACTATGGCTACACCTTC
TRBJ2-7	TRBV5-1	-	-	CASSLWDGPYEQYF	TGCGCCAGCAGCTTATGGGACGGTCCCTACGAGCAGTACTTC
TRBJ2-3	TRBV5-1	-	-	CASSSRVVTDTQYF	TGCGCCAGCAGCTCGCGGGTGGTCACAGATACGCAGTATTTT
TRBJ1-4	TRBV18	-	-	CASSPRAGLSRIDEKLFF	TGTGCCAGCTCACCACGGGCAGGGCTAAGTCGTATCGATGAAAAACTGTTTTTT
TRBJ2-7	TRBV23-1	-	-	CASSQSRTGKYEQYF	TGCGCCAGCAGTCAATCGCGCACAGGTAAATACGAGCAGTACTTC
TRBJ2-2	TRBV19	-	-	CATSGMGNTGELFF	TGTGCCACCTCAGGAATGGGGAACACCGGGGAGCTGTTTTTT
TRBJ1-2	TRBV6-1	-	-	CASNYARTAYGYTF	TGTGCCAGCAATTATGCAAGGACGGCCTATGGCTACACCTTC
TRBJ2-1	TRBV25-1	-	once	CASSLGRVTYNEQFF	TGTGCCAGCAGTTTGGGCAGGGTAACCTACAATGAGCAGTTCTTC
TRBJ1-6	TRBV2	TRBD1	few	CASSEFQGGESPLHF	TGTGCCAGCAGTGAGTTTCAGGGGGGAGAGTCACCCCTCCACTTT
TRBJ1-2	TRBV6-5	-	-	CASRSGLGGYTF	TGTGCCAGCAGATCGGGATTAGGAGGCTACACCTTC
TRBJ2-7	TRBV6-1	TRBD2	-	CASSEPGLASSYEQYF	TGTGCCAGCAGTGAACCCGGACTAGCGAGCTCCTACGAGCAGTACTTC
TRBJ2-1	TRBV4-3	TRBD2	-	CASSQGAGVGHNEQFF	TGCGCCAGCAGCCAAGGGGCGGGGGTTGGACACAATGAGCAGTTCTTC
TRBJ1-1	TRBV5-4	TRBD1	-	CASRDRGEAFF	TGTGCCAGCAGGGACAGGGGAGAAGCTTTCTTT
TRBJ1-2	TRBV29-1	TRBD1	few	CSVIPGQGYVGGYTF	TGCAGCGTCATACCGGGACAGGGCTACGTAGGCGGCTACACCTTC
TRBJ2-1	TRBV10-2	-	-	CASSETRGAHNEQFF	TGCGCCAGCAGTGAAACGAGGGGGGCCCACAATGAGCAGTTCTTC
TRBJ1-1	TRBV6-1	-	-	CASSAGDSNTEAFF	TGTGCCAGCAGTGCAGGGGATTCGAACACTGAAGCTTTCTTT
TRBJ1-4	TRBV5-4	-	-	CASSLGLQGRDEKLFF	TGTGCCAGCAGCTTGGGTCTACAGGGACGGGATGAAAAACTGTTTTTT
TRBJ2-2	TRBV6-1	-	-	CASLAGSFTGELFF	TGTGCCAGCTTAGCAGGGTCCTTTACCGGGGAGCTGTTTTTT
TRBJ2-2	TRBV4-3	-	-	CASSQDLQGWNTGELFF	TGCGCCAGCAGCCAAGATCTCCAGGGCTGGAACACCGGGGAGCTGTTTTTT
TRBJ2-6	TRBV7-6	TRBD1	-	CASSQRSTGGSGANVLTF	TGTGCCAGCAGCCAACGATCGACAGGGGGCTCTGGGGCCAACGTCCTGACTTTC
TRBJ1-2	TRBV13	-	-	CASSFRGIYGYTF	TGTGCCAGCAGCTTCAGGGGAATCTATGGCTACACCTTC